A single sample is the source of the 18 T cell receptor beta chains below, sequenced in a study of blood T cells in healthy people across ages. Together with a sample-barcoded 5' primer, a J-beta primer mix was included in a second PCR lasting 7 to 11 cycles. TCRdb processed the 5' RACE reads anew with MiXCR; each CDR3 protein has one entry. The sample has over 550,000 distinct CDR3 sequences; about 30% are singletons. Sequenced: blood. Receptor source: a woman older than 75 in good health.

This clonotype was observed at least ten times. This sequence joins TRBV28 and TRBJ1-2; no definite D call. Trimming pared 6 bases from V and 8 bases from J, leaving 10 bases between. Germline V gene data show CDR1 as MDHEN and CDR2 as SYDVKM. The CDR3 is 11 amino acids. The CDR3 loop reads CASREGQGYTF. For the CDR3, the DNA is TGTGCCAGCAGAGAAGGGCAGGGCTACACCTTC.

This clonotype was counted a few times. This clone may be a read error of a much larger clone one base away. V gene TRBV20-1 combines with J gene TRBJ2-5; 8 positions agree with TRBD1. With 5 bases clipped from V and 10 bases from J, the junction kept 9 bases outside the gene matches. This CDR3 comprises 12 residues. From germline, CDR1 is DFQATT and CDR2 SNEGSKA (reference sequence). DNA of the CDR3: TGCAGTGCTGGGGGACAGGAGATTATCCAGTACTTC. This sequence encodes CSAGGQEIIQYF.

Details on this clonotype: Its ends do not fully match the called genes, so a read error is possible. The rearrangement uses TRBV6-1 and TRBJ2-2; D is possibly TRBD2 (5 bases). The germline V gene has CDR1 MNHNS and CDR2 SASEGT. This CDR3 has 14 residues. The CDR3 region is CASSGWSNTGERFF. In DNA, the CDR3 is TGTGCCAGCAGTGGGTGGTCGAACACCGGGGAGCGGTTTTTT.

This clonotype came up many times. The V call is TRBV5-6, the J call TRBJ2-7; tentatively, D is TRBD1 (5 bases). The V end was cut by 4 bases, the J end by 6 bases, with 14 bases between. Germline V gene sequence: CDR1 SGHDT, CDR2 YYEEEE. The CDR3 contains 13 residues. CDR3 residues: CASSLGSGREQYF. The CDR3 DNA reads TGTGCCAGCAGCCTGGGGTCAGGGCGCGAGCAGTACTTC.

At least ten counts were recorded for this clonotype. The chain is built from TRBV5-1 and TRBJ1-2; no definite D call. V was clipped by 6 bases and J by 4 bases, with 16 bases between them. Germline lookup yields CDR1 SGHRS and CDR2 YFSETQ. The CDR3 length is 14 residues. CDR3 residues: CASKGAERGYGYTF. CDR3 DNA: TGCGCCAGCAAGGGTGCAGAACGGGGCTATGGCTACACCTTC.

This clonotype was found many times. The V gene is TRBV7-2, the J gene TRBJ2-5; D ambiguous. Germline CDR1 reads SGHTA; CDR2 reads FQGNSA. Trimming pared 0 bases from V and 5 bases from J, leaving 10 bases between. This CDR3 contains 14 residues. The CDR3 spells CASSLARITETQYF. Written as DNA, the CDR3 is TGTGCCAGCAGCTTAGCTCGCATAACGGAGACCCAGTACTTC.

This clonotype was counted once. The junction shows a germline mismatch at one end, possibly a read error. This chain uses TRBV6-1 with TRBJ1-5; D uncertain. Germline V gene sequence: CDR1 MNHNS, CDR2 SASEGT. The CDR3 spans 14 residues. CDR3 DNA: TGTGCCAGCGTGGGCGAGACTAGCAATCAGCCCCGGCATTTT. This sequence encodes CASVGETSNQPRHF.

This clonotype was detected only a few times. The germline gene is not matched at one end of the junction; a read error may be the cause. The CDR3 nucleotides are TGTGCCCGGAGTGCGGACGGGCTAAATTCACCCCTCCACTTT. It yields the protein CARSADGLNSPLHF. The rearrangement links TRBV30 to TRBJ1-6; D gene uncertain. Germline-derived CDR1 and CDR2 are GTSNPN and SVGIG (reference sequence). This CDR3 has 14 residues.

This clonotype came up many times. The chain joins TRBV15 to TRBJ1-2, with a tentative D call TRBD1 (6 bases). Between the trimmed V and J ends, which lost 1 base and 2 bases, there was a span of 11 bases. CDR3 length equals 15 residues. Germline lookup yields CDR1 LNHNV and CDR2 YYDKDF (reference sequence). CDR3 in amino acids: CATSRARGTNYGYTF. The CDR3 nucleotides read TGTGCCACCAGCAGAGCCAGGGGCACAAACTATGGCTACACCTTC.

This clonotype was counted ten times or more. The V and J genes are TRBV13 and TRBJ2-5; D is ambiguous. Germline V gives CDR1 PRHDT, CDR2 FYEKMQ (reference sequence). The CDR3 runs 12 residues. V lost 8 bases, J lost 4 bases, and 11 bases lay in between. The CDR3 DNA is TGTGCCAGCGGCCTACGGGCAGAGACCCAGTACTTC. Encoded protein: CASGLRAETQYF.

This clonotype has a count of ten or more. J is TRBJ2-5 and V is TRBV12-3 or TRBV12-4; possibly TRBD1 for D (6 bases). V lost 0 bases to trimming and J lost 5 bases, with 13 bases between them. The CDR3 length is 15 residues. The CDR3 sequence is CASSLAGAPRETQYF. CDR3 sequence (DNA): TGTGCCAGCAGTTTAGCGGGGGCCCCTCGGGAGACCCAGTACTTC.

As concerns this clonotype: A much bigger clone sits one base away, suggesting this may be a read error. This chain joins TRBV7-9 and TRBJ2-5; a possible D gene is TRBD1 (5 bases). The DNA end lines up better with TRBJ2-7; the J call may be wrong. In germline, CDR1 is SEHNR, CDR2 FQNEAQ (reference sequence). The CDR3 loop spans 13 amino acids. CDR3 sequence reads: CASSPPVRGEQYF. The CDR3 DNA is TGTGCCAGCAGCCCTCCGGTAAGGGGCGAGCAGTACTTC.

This clonotype appeared many times. The chain joins TRBV28 to TRBJ1-2; D ambiguous. The V gene's germline CDR1 is MDHEN and CDR2 SYDVKM. V dropped 6 bases and J dropped 8 bases, with 16 bases sitting between them. This CDR3 has 13 residues. Here the CDR3 reads CASSLRGWRGYTF. The CDR3 DNA reads as TGTGCCAGCAGCCTCCGAGGTTGGCGGGGCTACACCTTC.

The chain is built from TRBV6-2 or TRBV6-3 and TRBJ2-7; 7 bases fit TRBD2. The V gene's germline CDR1 is MNHEY and CDR2 SVGEGT. This CDR3 is built from 15 residues. J lost 2 bases, V lost 6 bases, and 10 bases had no gene match. The CDR3, as DNA: TGTGCCAGCAGGGGAGGGACGGGAAGCCCCTACGAGCAGTACTTC. Amino acids: CASRGGTGSPYEQYF.

This rearrangement joins TRBV20-1 to TRBJ2-1; D possibly corresponds to TRBD2 (5 bases). Germline values: CDR1 DFQATT, CDR2 SNEGSKA (reference sequence). V was cut by 0 bases and J by 5 bases, with 14 bases left in between. This CDR3 comprises 15 residues. CDR3 in amino acids: CSARDPTTIHNEQFF. CDR3 in DNA: TGCAGTGCTAGAGATCCGACGACTATCCACAATGAGCAGTTCTTC.

Worth noting for this clonotype: A much bigger clone sits one base away, suggesting this may be a read error. This chain connects TRBV20-1 to TRBJ1-5; D possibly corresponds to TRBD1 (5 bases). Germline CDR1 and CDR2: DFQATT and SNEGSKA (reference sequence). This CDR3 region has 14 residues. This CDR3 reads CGAILGGGNQPQHF. The DNA for the CDR3 is TGCGGTGCTATTCTCGGAGGGGGCAATCAGCCCCAGCATTTT.

This clonotype was seen at least ten times. V usage is TRBV28 and J usage is TRBJ2-1; no definite D call. V shed 6 bases and J shed 0 bases, with 12 bases lying between them. CDR3 size: 15 residues. Germline CDR1 is MDHEN and CDR2 is SYDVKM. CDR3 nucleotide sequence: TGTGCCAGCAGCACAGACTCTCGCTCCTACAATGAGCAGTTCTTC. Translation gives CASSTDSRSYNEQFF.

This clonotype was found many times. The V and J genes are TRBV20-1 and TRBJ1-6; D might be TRBD1 (5 bases). Trimming stripped 3 bases from V and 10 bases from J, with 13 bases between. Per germline, CDR1 DFQATT and CDR2 SNEGSKA (reference sequence). CDR3 length: 13 residues. CDR3 sequence reads: CSASPDKASPLHF. The CDR3 bases are TGCAGTGCTAGCCCGGACAAGGCGTCACCCCTCCACTTT.